This TCR beta chain was sequenced for a study of beta chain features in type 1 diabetes. For the study at large: Patients shared similar age, gender and cell yields with healthy donors.

Whole-study findings and limits: Patients' naive, central memory and Treg TCRB repertoires seemed closer to one another than those of healthy donors.

Every donor had blood drawn once into heparin, around 120 mL on average. The study reverse transcribed the entire isolated RNA, so it sequenced expressed TCRB transcripts. The method was immunoSEQ multiplex PCR; TCRdb's version includes in-frame clones alone and lacks a portion of them. The profile covers tens of thousands of clones, with approximately 49% appearing a single time and 0.2% to 0.3% taken by the ten largest. In the case of this clone: Its antigen is still unknown.

Trimming shortened V by 0 bases and J by 7 bases, and 9 bases separated the two germline ends. The germline CDR1 and CDR2 sequences are SGHTA and FQGTGA. The length of the CDR3 is 14 residues. The source of this sequence is a woman younger than 45 in good health. The chain couples TRBV7-3 to TRBJ2-2; D unclear. Sample: stem cell memory CD4+ T cells from blood. As DNA, the CDR3 is TGTGCCAGCAGCTTAACCGTATCGGGCGGGGAGCTGTTTTTT. Translating it yields CASSLTVSGGELFF.